This TCR beta chain is drawn from a study of shared clonotypes between healthy human individuals (dated by TCRdb to 2019 to 2021). About the investigation overall: A couple of women and a few men aged 18 to 49 years were included in the cohort. To estimate repertoire size and how much clonotypes are shared between individuals, the study performed deep sequencing of blood TCR repertoires from roughly five healthy adults. To increase sequencing depth and limit assay-specific biases, TCR repertoire library preparation and sequencing were carried out by different laboratories using diverse techniques. Each donor's leukapheresis produced roughly between about 0.9 and 9.5 billion PBMCs.

What the authors observed across the whole study: Only blood was sampled, and tissue TCR repertoires likely differ from those in blood. Based on pairwise subsampling, the degree of clonotype sharing among donors was expected to be affected by sequencing depth. Because the study included a small number of donors, the genetic and exposure-history diversity represented was limited.

The CDR3 runs 16 residues from the cysteine to the phenylalanine. Of the read, only the CDR3 DNA is kept; its 48 bases are in frame from base 1. For CDR1 and CDR2, the germline V gene (reference sequence) lists LNHNV and YYDKDF. The junction carries 16 bases between V and J, which are trimmed by 0 bases and 10 bases respectively. A remark on this clone: It lacks a known antigen. No clone much larger than this one lies a single base away; base qualities are absent.

Healthy HIV-negative adults with no recently reported acute infections or vaccinations were included as donors. Every donor was a Caucasian adult residing in Nashville, Tennessee, USA. For unsorted samples, tens of millions of PBMCs were counted, and genomic DNA was extracted using the QIAamp DNA Blood Mini kit. After blood collection by leukapheresis, PBMCs were isolated using Ficoll-Histopaque density gradient centrifugation and then cryopreserved in the vapor phase of liquid nitrogen. TCR CDR3 regions were amplified from genomic DNA by multiplex PCR using the deep immunoSEQ assay. For each cell subset, the extracted genomic DNA was distributed evenly across all wells of several immunoSEQ 96-well plates, and each plate served as one replicate. For unsorted PBMC, approximately 290 ng genomic DNA, equal to 30,000 or so T cell genomes, was loaded into each replicate PCR. Unsorted PBMC genomic DNA was sequenced across ten immunoSEQ deep assay plates. The purified libraries were quantified using a Qubit 3.0 fluorometer, sized with a Bioanalyzer 2100, and then quantified again using the KAPA Library Quantification kit. Each immunoSEQ 96-well plate was sequenced on its own single-read 150-cycle Illumina NextSeq 550 flow cell. In the original analysis: Because the immunoSEQ output included only junctional sequences and no quality scores, the filtering could not be the same as the filtering used for full-length reads. Sequences were annotated with PyIR, a Python wrapper for IgBLAST v1.9, and V/J genes and CDR3 were assigned using IMGT germline references. Reads with weak V/J assignments (E-value above 1e-6), missing CDR3, stop codons, out-of-frame junctions, or ambiguous translated residues were removed. A V3J clonotype was defined by an identical inferred V gene, J gene, and CDR3 amino acid sequence. Percentage overlap between repertoires was computed as shared unique clonotypes divided by the size of the smaller repertoire. Three approaches were used to assess repertoire richness: RTK rarefaction, the Chao1 estimator, and Recon v2.1 estimates of unobserved clonotypes. The source is immuneACCESS, and TCRdb retained only in-frame sequences with V and J called. Part of the clones is not carried over; for the studies checked, unresolved V genes explain less than half of this, and the remainder is unexplained. The V and J calls and clone size are taken from that table; D and trimming were inferred from the DNA. Present in this sample are 490,000 or so clones, less than 80% of which were seen just once. Of the sample, 13% is held by the ten largest clones.

The rearrangement joined TRBV15 to TRBJ1-6; D gene: possibly TRBD1, on 6 matching bases. Sequenced material: PBMCs. This TCR was sampled from a woman aged 35 to 49 in good health. Some clones in this sample may be carry-over from other donors' samples. The nucleotide sequence reads TGTGCCACCAGCAGAGATGGGACCGCAGGGGAATCACCCCTCCACTTT. Its protein is CATSRDGTAGESPLHF. Supplemented by the reference TRBV15 and TRBJ1-6 proteins around the CDR3, the complete variable domain is DAMVIQNPRYQVTQFGKPVTLSCSQTLNHNVMYWYQQKSSQAPKLLFHYYDKDFNNEADTPDNFQSRRPNTSFCFLDIRSPGLGDTAMYLCATSRDGTAGESPLHFGNGTRLTVT.